In this sample, the clone carrying this T cell receptor (beta chain) turned up many times. As processed by the authors: Reference gene primer amplification yielded estimated nucleated cell counts. Profiling relied on immunoSEQ multiplex PCR, and the TCRdb table lists in-frame clones only, not all of them. That table supplies the V and J calls and clone size; D and trimming were determined from the DNA. The repertoire holds 60,000 to 65,000 clones, with approximately 72% as singletons. This entry is derived from a study of blood T cell repertoires in COVID-19. Germline CDR1 reads SNHLY; CDR2 reads FYNNEI. This CDR3 region has 15 residues. Trimming stripped 8 bases from V and 0 bases from J, with 13 bases between. Seattle cases were enrolled at active infection and followed longitudinally.

Specimen: peripheral blood. The receptor's source is a woman in her seventies with COVID-19, enrolled during active disease. The V and J genes are TRBV2 and TRBJ1-4; D not certain. CDR3 sequence (DNA): TGTGCCAGCCAAGCGCGGAGTGCAACTAATGAAAAACTGTTTTTT. This translates into CASQARSATNEKLFF.